The 27 T cell receptor beta chains listed next were all sequenced from one sample in a study of T cell repertoires in cytomegalovirus infection. Which antigens these TCRs recognize remains unknown. TCRdb reprocessed the reads with MiXCR, giving one entry per CDR3 protein. The repertoire holds 450,000 to 600,000 distinct CDR3 sequences, with approximately 42% as singletons. This specimen was cultured PBMCs, taken from culture after CMV antigen stimulation. The receptors derive from a human donor in good health (CMV status not recorded). Some clones in this sample may be carry-over from other donors' samples.

This chain joins TRBV19 and TRBJ2-7, with 9 bases aligning to TRBD1. The CDR3 covers 16 residues. Trimming took 7 bases from V and 4 from J; bases not matched to a gene: 14. CDR1 is LNHDA and CDR2 is SQIVND in the germline V gene (reference sequence). The CDR3 region is CASKTTGQGSPYEQYF. The CDR3 coding sequence is TGTGCCAGTAAAACCACGGGACAGGGTTCCCCATACGAGCAGTACTTC.

This CDR3 is CASSSGYWEETQYF. In DNA, the CDR3 is TGTGCCAGCAGCTCCGGGTATTGGGAGGAGACCCAGTACTTC. The rearrangement uses TRBV7-2 and TRBJ2-5; possible D gene TRBD2, 5 bases. V was shortened by 4 bases and J by 5 bases, with 14 bases between the two germline ends. The germline V gene has CDR1 SGHTA and CDR2 FQGNSA. The CDR3 contains 14 residues.

This clonotype has only a few counts. The chain links TRBV7-6 to TRBJ2-1; 7 nucleotides match TRBD2. The CDR3 is 15 residues long. The ends lost 2 bases at V and 5 bases at J; junction bases unmatched: 6. The V gene's germline CDR1 is SGHVS and CDR2 FNYEAQ. The CDR3 DNA follows: TGTGCCAGCAGCTTACAAGCGGGACCCGACAATGAGCAGTTCTTC. Protein sequence: CASSLQAGPDNEQFF.

The J gene is TRBJ1-5, the V gene TRBV12-5, with 7 bases lining up with TRBD1. The CDR3 loop spans 16 amino acids. The junction had 8 bases not matched to a gene; V was cut back by 3 bases and J by 3 bases. Looked up from germline, CDR1 is LGHNT and CDR2 is FRNRAP. CDR3 region: CASGFSRGLDNQPQHF. In nucleotides, the CDR3 is TGTGCTAGTGGTTTTAGTAGGGGGCTGGACAATCAGCCCCAGCATTTT.

This clonotype was detected only a few times. This chain connects TRBV7-2 to TRBJ1-5; D call uncertain. The V gene lost 3 bases and the J gene lost 1 base, with 7 bases spanning the gap. The CDR3 spans 14 residues. CDR1 and CDR2 (germline): SGHTA, FQGNSA. For the CDR3, the DNA is TGTGCCAGCAGCTTTTGGCAGAGCAATCAGCCCCAGCATTTT. Protein product: CASSFWQSNQPQHF.

The V call is TRBV5-1, the J call TRBJ2-1, with D possibly TRBD1 on 5 matching bases. This CDR3 contains 16 residues. Germline values: CDR1 SGHRS, CDR2 YFSETQ. V gave up 3 bases and J gave up 6 bases, with 19 bases separating them. Here the CDR3 DNA reads TGCGCCAGCAGCTGGGGTGGCACAAAGGGGCTCAATGAGCAGTTCTTC. Protein product: CASSWGGTKGLNEQFF.

This clonotype was recorded many times. This chain connects TRBV12-3 or TRBV12-4 to TRBJ1-1; D might be TRBD1 (6 bases). CDR3 length: 18 residues. V dropped 5 bases and J dropped 0 bases, with 22 bases sitting between them. CDR3: CASSPFPRGPGLNTEAFF. CDR3 nucleotide sequence: TGTGCCAGCAGTCCCTTCCCCCGGGGGCCAGGACTGAACACTGAAGCTTTCTTT.

This clonotype was observed a handful of times. V is TRBV6-2 or TRBV6-3 and J is TRBJ1-2; D ambiguous. The CDR3 is 13 residues long. Between the trimmed V and J ends, which lost 2 bases and 5 bases, there was a span of 9 bases. Germline CDR1 and CDR2: MNHEY and SVGEGT. The CDR3 loop is CASSYLADYGYTF. CDR3 DNA: TGTGCCAGCAGTTACCTGGCAGATTATGGCTACACCTTC.

The table lists this clonotype with a few counts. The CDR3 is CASSPATGTGPNSGNTIYF. DNA for the CDR3: TGTGCCAGCTCACCAGCGACCGGGACAGGGCCTAACTCTGGAAACACCATATATTTT. V and J are TRBV18 and TRBJ1-3; TRBD1 matches at 9 bases. Germline V CDR1 and CDR2: KGHSH, LQKENI. This CDR3 region has 19 residues. The trim removed 2 bases at V and 0 bases at J, leaving 11 bases unmatched.

The rearrangement links TRBV5-4 to TRBJ2-3; a weak D match, TRBD2 (6 bases). Deletions cut 3 bases from V and 7 bases from J, with 24 bases between. The CDR3 loop spans 17 amino acids. Germline V gives CDR1 SGHNT, CDR2 YYREEE (reference sequence). The CDR3 protein is CASSSPPGPSGGYTQYF. CDR3 bases: TGTGCCAGCAGCTCCCCTCCCGGACCCTCCGGGGGTTATACGCAGTATTTT.

This clonotype was counted a few times. J is TRBJ1-2 and V is TRBV7-6; D not certain. Germline-derived CDR1 and CDR2 are SGHVS and FNYEAQ. V lost 1 base and J lost 1, with 16 bases in between. The CDR3 totals 17 residues. The CDR3 region has the DNA TGTGCCAGCAGCTTAGTGGCAGATCGATTCTTTAACTATGGCTACACCTTC. Residues: CASSLVADRFFNYGYTF.

The rearrangement joins TRBV6-2 or TRBV6-3 to TRBJ2-3, with D possibly matching TRBD2 (5 bases). This CDR3 contains 14 residues. CDR1 is MNHEY, CDR2 SVGEGT, per germline. Between the trimmed V and J ends, which lost 8 bases and 4 bases, there was a span of 16 bases. This CDR3 is CASRPSRAPDTQYF. The CDR3 coding sequence is TGTGCCAGCCGTCCCTCGAGGGCCCCAGATACGCAGTATTTT.

This chain joins TRBV12-3 or TRBV12-4 and TRBJ2-7; TRBD2 is a possible D gene (7 bases). V was clipped by 7 bases and J by 4 bases, with 17 bases between them. This CDR3 has 14 amino acids. CDR3 protein: CASIRGAPGYEQYF. Written as DNA, the CDR3 is TGTGCCAGCATCCGGGGGGCCCCGGGGTACGAGCAGTACTTC.

This clonotype turned up a few times. J is TRBJ1-2 and V is TRBV28; 9 bases are shared with TRBD1. Germline V gene lookup returns CDR1 MDHEN and CDR2 SYDVKM. This CDR3 is 14 amino acids long. Trimming took 3 bases from V and 8 from J; bases not matched to a gene: 7. CDR3 nucleotide sequence: TGTGCCAGCAGTTTGGGACAGGGAATCGGAGGCTACACCTTC. Protein: CASSLGQGIGGYTF.

The V and J genes are TRBV6-1 and TRBJ1-5, with a possible D match to TRBD1 (6 bases). The germline V and J ends were trimmed by 2 bases and 3 bases, with 20 bases remaining between them. There are 18 residues in the CDR3. Germline lookup yields CDR1 MNHNS and CDR2 SASEGT. CDR3 sequence reads: CASSESRGQDRYNQPQHF. The DNA for the CDR3 is TGTGCCAGCAGTGAATCCAGGGGCCAGGACCGTTACAATCAGCCCCAGCATTTT.

This chain's CDR3 is CASSWAGVSVEQYF. Written as DNA, the CDR3 is TGTGCCAGCAGCTGGGCGGGGGTTTCGGTCGAGCAGTACTTC. The V call is TRBV7-2, the J call TRBJ2-7, with 7 nucleotides matching TRBD2. The CDR3 loop spans 14 amino acids. CDR1 SGHTA and CDR2 FQGNSA come from the germline V gene. V shed 4 bases, J shed 6 bases, and the junction held 9 bases outside the gene matches.

This clonotype showed up just a few times. The CDR3 reads CSARLAGKSSNSYEQYF. In DNA form, the CDR3 reads TGCAGTGCTCGACTAGCGGGAAAAAGTTCAAACTCCTACGAGCAGTACTTC. The rearrangement uses TRBV20-1 and TRBJ2-7, with 11 bases aligning to TRBD2. Germline V gene data show CDR1 as DFQATT and CDR2 as SNEGSKA (reference sequence). The CDR3 runs 17 residues. Trimming cost V 5 bases and J 0 bases; bases outside gene matches: 12.

In this sample, this clonotype turned up a few times. The chain's CDR3 is CAIGTSGSVNEQFF. Here the CDR3 DNA reads TGTGCCATCGGGACTAGCGGGAGTGTCAATGAGCAGTTCTTC. V usage is TRBV10-3 and J usage is TRBJ2-1, with TRBD2 identical over 14 bases. Germline-derived CDR1 and CDR2 are ENHRY and SYGVKD. V was clipped by 8 bases and J by 6 bases; unmatched bases: 3. There are 14 residues in the CDR3.

This chain links TRBV7-9 with TRBJ1-2, with TRBD1 as a possible D gene (6 bases). Germline assignment: CDR1 SEHNR and CDR2 FQNEAQ (reference sequence). This CDR3 spans 15 amino acids. V lost 5 bases to trimming and J lost 0 bases, with 13 bases between them. CDR3 sequence: CASSPKQGTNYGYTF. The CDR3 DNA follows: TGTGCCAGCAGCCCCAAACAGGGAACTAACTATGGCTACACCTTC. The whole variable domain, filled in from reference TRBV7-9 and TRBJ1-2, reads DTGVSQNPRHKITKRGQNVTFRCDPISEHNRLYWYRQTLGQGPEFLTYFQNEAQLEKSRLLSDRFSAERPKGSFSTLEIQRTEQGDSAMYLCASSPKQGTNYGYTFGSGTRLTVV.

The rearrangement joins TRBV20-1 to TRBJ1-6; D gene uncertain. This CDR3 region has 13 residues. V shed 6 bases and J shed 7 bases, with 13 bases lying between them. Per germline, CDR1 DFQATT and CDR2 SNEGSKA (reference sequence). CDR3 amino acids: CSAFGQQNSPLHF. DNA of the CDR3: TGCAGTGCCTTCGGGCAGCAAAATTCACCCCTCCACTTT.

This clonotype was seen a few times. The chain carries TRBV7-2 and TRBJ2-7; D is possibly TRBD2 (6 bases). Trimming took off 0 bases at V and 3 bases at J, with 15 bases between the two ends. The CDR3 has 16 amino acids. Germline V gene data show CDR1 as SGHTA and CDR2 as FQGNSA. CDR3 residues: CASSLASVGGDYEQYF. As DNA, the CDR3 is TGTGCCAGCAGCTTAGCTTCCGTCGGAGGGGACTACGAGCAGTACTTC.

This clonotype was seen only a few times. The chain links TRBV28 to TRBJ2-1; TRBD2 aligns across 8 bases. The germline V gene encodes CDR1 MDHEN and CDR2 SYDVKM. The CDR3 is 15 residues long. Germline trimming cut 8 bases from V and 3 bases from J; bases unmatched to any gene: 9. CDR3 protein: CASHIRAGGYNEQFF. The CDR3 DNA is TGTGCCAGCCATATCCGGGCGGGGGGCTACAATGAGCAGTTCTTC.

This clonotype was counted only a few times. The chain uses TRBV7-2 and TRBJ1-2; maybe TRBD1 (5 bases). The CDR3 totals 12 residues. Trimming took 5 bases from V and 4 from J, leaving 8 bases between them. The germline V gene encodes CDR1 SGHTA and CDR2 FQGNSA. CDR3 bases: TGTGCCAGCAGCCGGGGGGGCTATGGCTACACCTTC. Translation gives CASSRGGYGYTF.

V gene TRBV5-4 combines with J gene TRBJ2-3, with D possibly TRBD1 on 7 matching bases. This CDR3 is built from 13 residues. Per the germline V gene, CDR1 is SGHNT and CDR2 is YYREEE (reference sequence). Trimming shortened V by 5 bases and J by 14 bases, and 21 bases separated the two germline ends. The CDR3 sequence: CASSLQGGPPPYF. The CDR3 nucleotides read TGTGCCAGCAGTCTTCAGGGGGGACCCCCCCCGTATTTT.

The chain employs TRBV19 and TRBJ1-5, with a possible D match to TRBD1 (5 bases). CDR3 length: 16 amino acids. CDR1 and CDR2 (germline): LNHDA, SQIVND (reference sequence). Trimming removed 5 bases from V and 2 bases from J, with 16 bases in between. The CDR3 coding sequence is TGTGCCAGTAGTTTCCAGGGAGTAGCCGGCAATCAGCCCCAGCATTTT. Translation: CASSFQGVAGNQPQHF.

As to this clonotype: A much larger clone lies a single base off, so this may be a read error. V is TRBV7-4 and J is TRBJ2-5; no reliable D call. The CDR3 extends over 14 amino acids. Germline assignment: CDR1 SGHVT and CDR2 SQSDAQ. Trimming pared 1 base from V and 3 bases from J, leaving 9 bases between. DNA for the CDR3: TGTGCCAGCAGCTTAGTGATGTCAGAAGAGACCCAGTACTTC. This sequence encodes CASSLVMSEETQYF. The complete variable domain, with remaining parts taken from reference TRBV7-4 and TRBJ2-5, reads GAGVSQSPRYKVAKRGRDVALRCDSISGHVTLYWYRQTLGQGSEVLTYSQSDAQRDKSGRPSGRFSAERPERSVSTLKIQRTEQGDSAVYLCASSLVMSEETQYFGPGTRLLVL.

V gene TRBV6-8 combines with J gene TRBJ2-1; 7 bases align to TRBD1. Germline-derived CDR1 and CDR2 are MNHGY and SAAAGT. After removal of 6 bases from V and 4 bases from J, the junction contained 9 bases not matched to a gene. The CDR3 loop spans 15 amino acids. DNA for the CDR3: TGTGCCAGCAGCAAAGGGGGCGTTGGATACAATGAGCAGTTCTTC. It is translated as CASSKGGVGYNEQFF.